The rows below give T cell receptor beta chains drawn from one sample of a study of CD8 T cells in ankylosing spondylitis. TCRdb re-called the 5' RACE reads through MiXCR, storing one row per CDR3 protein. Of 110,000 to 150,000 distinct CDR3 sequences listed, 7% to 10% are singletons. Material: synovial fluid, either unsorted or a sorted T cell fraction (not recorded which). These receptors were taken from a male donor with ankylosing spondylitis. Both conserved end residues are part of each CDR3. A D gene is named only where the DNA matches it firmly. Expanded clones get a size class; other rows say once, few or many, or leave the size out.

J	size	V	D	CDR3	DNA
TRBJ1-1	many	TRBV7-9	TRBD1	CASSHPGQGAGTEAFF	TGTGCCAGCAGCCATCCGGGACAGGGAGCGGGCACTGAAGCTTTCTTT
TRBJ1-1	many	TRBV4-2	-	CASSLESRNTEAFF	TGTGCCAGCAGCCTCGAATCGAGGAACACTGAAGCTTTCTTT
TRBJ2-1	few	TRBV5-6	-	CASRWTDNEQFF	TGTGCCAGCAGATGGACAGACAATGAGCAGTTCTTC
TRBJ1-5	-	TRBV14	-	CASLEGVLSNQPQHF	TGTGCCAGCTTGGAGGGGGTCCTTAGCAATCAGCCCCAGCATTTT
TRBJ2-1	-	TRBV7-2	TRBD2	CASSWLAGVFNEQFF	TGTGCCAGCAGCTGGCTAGCGGGAGTCTTCAATGAGCAGTTCTTC
TRBJ2-3	few	TRBV24-1	-	CATSEGMALRDTQYF	TGTGCCACCAGTGAAGGCATGGCGTTGCGGGATACGCAGTATTTT
TRBJ2-3	many	TRBV4-3	-	CASSHGGTEGTDTQYF	TGCGCCAGCAGCCATGGAGGGACCGAGGGTACAGATACGCAGTATTTT
TRBJ1-1	-	TRBV28	-	CASSLKGYTEAFF	TGTGCCAGCAGTTTAAAGGGGTACACTGAAGCTTTCTTT
TRBJ2-7	few	TRBV28	TRBD1	CASSTGGGEQYF	TGTGCCAGCAGCACAGGGGGAGGCGAGCAGTACTTC
TRBJ1-3	few	TRBV18	-	CASSRETGNTIYF	TGTGCCAGCTCGCGAGAAACTGGAAACACCATATATTTT
TRBJ1-1	-	TRBV6-2/TRBV6-3	-	CASSYPTAPREAFF	TGTGCCAGCAGTTATCCGACAGCTCCCCGAGAGGCTTTCTTT
TRBJ2-1	many	TRBV7-2	-	CASSSGLYEQFF	TGTGCCAGCAGCTCCGGGTTATATGAGCAGTTCTTC
TRBJ2-5	-	TRBV7-6	-	CASSLGATAETQYF	TGTGCCAGCAGCTTAGGGGCTACGGCGGAGACCCAGTACTTC
TRBJ2-7	many	TRBV27	-	CASSPGLSSDSLYEQYF	TGTGCCAGCAGTCCTGGTTTGTCGTCGGACAGTCTCTACGAGCAGTACTTC
TRBJ2-7	-	TRBV6-5	-	CASSLGLSSFEQYF	TGTGCCAGCAGTTTAGGACTGAGCTCTTTCGAGCAGTACTTC
TRBJ2-7	few	TRBV5-1	TRBD1	CASSSPGQTYEQYF	TGCGCCAGCAGCTCGCCGGGACAGACCTACGAGCAGTACTTC
TRBJ2-1	-	TRBV28	-	CASITALSSYNEQFF	TGTGCCAGCATCACAGCGCTGAGCTCCTACAATGAGCAGTTCTTC
TRBJ2-7	many	TRBV7-9	TRBD1	CASSSPGQPYYEQYF	TGTGCCAGCAGCTCTCCGGGACAGCCCTACTACGAGCAGTACTTC
TRBJ2-7	few	TRBV2	TRBD1	CASRPDRGEQYF	TGTGCCAGCAGGCCAGACAGGGGCGAGCAGTACTTC
TRBJ2-5	-	TRBV20-1	TRBD2	CCARDRLAGVTQETQYF	TGCTGTGCTAGAGATCGTCTAGCGGGAGTTACACAAGAGACCCAGTACTTC
TRBJ2-2	few	TRBV5-1	-	CASSLALGATGELFF	TGCGCCAGCAGCTTGGCTTTGGGGGCCACCGGGGAGCTGTTTTTT
TRBJ2-5	-	TRBV4-1	-	CASSPSPFATQYF	TGCGCCAGCAGCCCTAGCCCATTCGCAACCCAGTACTTC
TRBJ2-1	many	TRBV11-3	-	CASSSRGNEQFF	TGTGCCAGCAGCTCGCGCGGGAACGAGCAGTTCTTC
TRBJ2-1	few	TRBV29-1	TRBD1	CSVGGQGFKYQFF	TGCAGCGTTGGGGGACAGGGGTTTAAGTATCAGTTCTTC
TRBJ2-1	many	TRBV20-1	TRBD2	CSASAGTSGSWDEQFF	TGCAGTGCAAGTGCTGGGACTAGCGGGAGTTGGGATGAGCAGTTCTTC
TRBJ1-6	few	TRBV6-5	-	CASSYSGSNSPLHF	TGTGCCAGCAGTTACTCGGGCAGTAATTCACCCCTCCACTTT
TRBJ2-7	-	TRBV10-3	-	CAISPSRSRYEQYF	TGTGCCATCAGCCCTAGCCGGTCGCGGTACGAGCAGTACTTC
TRBJ2-2	-	TRBV28	TRBD1	CASIPRDSSIAGELFF	TGTGCCAGCATCCCTAGGGACAGTTCCATCGCCGGGGAGCTGTTTTTT
TRBJ2-7	many	TRBV29-1	TRBD2	CSVETLAGASYEQYF	TGCAGCGTTGAAACGCTAGCGGGGGCCTCCTACGAGCAGTACTTC
TRBJ1-5	many	TRBV28	-	CASSSGRTTNQPQHF	TGTGCCAGCAGCTCGGGACGGACTACCAATCAGCCCCAGCATTTT
TRBJ1-6	many	TRBV7-8	-	CASSAGQSTGSPLHF	TGTGCCAGCAGCGCCGGACAGTCAACGGGTTCACCCCTCCACTTT
TRBJ2-3	many	TRBV5-1	-	CASSRDPLGLADTQYF	TGCGCCAGCAGCCGGGACCCCCTAGGTCTCGCAGATACGCAGTATTTT
TRBJ1-5	-	TRBV4-2	-	CASSQELAGSQPQHF	TGTGCCAGCAGCCAAGAACTCGCAGGGAGTCAGCCCCAGCATTTT
TRBJ2-1	-	TRBV10-1	-	CASSGQGGEQFF	TGCGCCAGCAGTGGTCAAGGGGGTGAGCAGTTCTTC
TRBJ2-1	-	TRBV2	-	CASSWGPTYNNEQFF	TGTGCCAGCAGCTGGGGGCCGACCTATAACAATGAGCAGTTCTTC
TRBJ1-1	many	TRBV4-1	-	CASSRGGNTEAFF	TGCGCCAGCAGTCGGGGGGGAAACACTGAAGCTTTCTTT
TRBJ1-3	-	TRBV20-1	-	CSATSYRRNTIYF	TGCAGTGCTACCTCGTATCGCCGAAACACCATATATTTT
TRBJ1-1	many	TRBV4-3	TRBD1	CASSQGQGQKAFF	TGCGCCAGCAGCCAAGGACAGGGGCAAAAAGCTTTCTTT
TRBJ2-1	-	TRBV18	-	CASSPPVLNEQFF	TGTGCCAGCTCACCACCAGTACTTAATGAGCAGTTCTTC
TRBJ1-1	many	TRBV5-1	-	CASKPTADLTEAFF	TGCGCCAGCAAGCCGACAGCAGACCTTACTGAAGCTTTCTTT